This T cell receptor (beta chain) was recovered during a study of metastatic and nonmetastatic thyroid tumors. Study-wide points: Malignant thyroid tumors reportedly had TCR beta diversity that was significantly higher than in benign nodules, in blood and tumor.

The ends lost 3 bases at V and 7 bases at J; junction bases unmatched: 3. The CDR3 covers 12 residues. Germline CDR1 reads DFQATT; CDR2 reads SNEGSKA (reference sequence). In this sample, this clone turned up many times. What it recognizes is unknown. TCRdb re-called clones via MiXCR from the PCR reads. The sample has 15,000 or so clones, roughly 29% seen once. Before thyroid surgery, none of the patients had received any treatment. The chain combines TRBV20-1 with TRBJ2-1, with 7 bases matching TRBD1. This receptor was identified in a male donor with papillary thyroid cancer or a benign thyroid nodule (not recorded which). Some clones in this sample may be carry-over from other donors' samples. The sequenced material came from tumor tissue. CDR3 amino acids: CSASIRGNEQFF. The DNA for the CDR3 is TGCAGTGCTAGTATCAGGGGGAATGAGCAGTTCTTC.